This is a list of T cell receptor beta chains from one sample in a study of blood T cell repertoires in COVID-19. Assay used: immunoSEQ multiplex PCR; TCRdb lists only in-frame clones, some missing. The table has some 200,000 clones, approximately 86% seen once. Sequenced input: peripheral blood. These receptors were taken from a man aged 35-49 years with active or convalescent COVID-19. Each CDR3 is given with its conserved first and last residue. A D gene is named only where the DNA matches it firmly. Some rows have no size entry. The others give once, few or many, or a class for an expanded clone.

CDR3 protein: CASRLGVGGTDTQYF
CDR3 DNA: TGTGCCAGCAGATTAGGGGTAGGGGGCACAGATACGCAGTATTTT
clone size: once
D gene: -
J gene: TRBJ2-3
V gene: TRBV7-6

CDR3 protein: CASSPGTGTYEQYF
CDR3 DNA: TGTGCCAGCAGCCCCGGGACAGGGACCTACGAGCAGTACTTC
clone size: -
D gene: TRBD1
J gene: TRBJ2-7
V gene: TRBV7-3

CDR3 protein: CASSLVHDTQYF
CDR3 DNA: TGTGCCAGCAGCTTAGTACATGATACGCAGTATTTT
clone size: -
D gene: -
J gene: TRBJ2-3
V gene: TRBV11-2

CDR3 protein: CSASATGPGDTQYF
CDR3 DNA: TGCAGTGCTAGTGCGACAGGGCCTGGTGATACGCAGTATTTT
clone size: -
D gene: TRBD1
J gene: TRBJ2-3
V gene: TRBV20-1

CDR3 protein: CASSVEGLGTYNEQFF
CDR3 DNA: TGTGCCAGCAGCGTAGAGGGGCTGGGAACCTACAATGAGCAGTTCTTC
clone size: once
D gene: -
J gene: TRBJ2-1
V gene: TRBV9

CDR3 protein: CASSLEVGATNEKLFF
CDR3 DNA: TGCGCCAGCAGCTTGGAAGTCGGAGCAACTAATGAAAAACTGTTTTTT
clone size: few
D gene: -
J gene: TRBJ1-4
V gene: TRBV5-1

CDR3 protein: CASSTGTTSPLHF
CDR3 DNA: TGTGCCAGCAGCACCGGGACAACTTCACCCCTCCACTTT
clone size: -
D gene: -
J gene: TRBJ1-6
V gene: TRBV7-8

CDR3 protein: CASRIQGNQPQHF
CDR3 DNA: TGTGCCAGCAGGATACAGGGGAATCAGCCCCAGCATTTT
clone size: -
D gene: TRBD1
J gene: TRBJ1-5
V gene: TRBV28

CDR3 protein: CASSGAGAHYGYTF
CDR3 DNA: TGTGCCAGCAGCGGGGCAGGGGCACACTATGGCTACACCTTC
clone size: -
D gene: -
J gene: TRBJ1-2
V gene: TRBV5-4

CDR3 protein: CASSSGGSLYEQYF
CDR3 DNA: TGTGCCAGCAGCTCGGGCGGGAGCCTCTACGAGCAGTACTTC
clone size: -
D gene: TRBD2
J gene: TRBJ2-7
V gene: TRBV7-9

CDR3 protein: CSVEDQASGIYNEQFF
CDR3 DNA: TGCAGCGTTGAAGATCAGGCTAGCGGAATCTACAATGAGCAGTTCTTC
clone size: few
D gene: TRBD2
J gene: TRBJ2-1
V gene: TRBV29-1

CDR3 protein: CATSRTGPNEQYF
CDR3 DNA: TGTGCCACCAGCAGAACAGGGCCAAACGAGCAGTACTTC
clone size: -
D gene: -
J gene: TRBJ2-7
V gene: TRBV15

CDR3 protein: CASSQVHSSGNTIYF
CDR3 DNA: TGTGCCAGCAGCCAGGTCCATAGCTCTGGAAACACCATATATTTT
clone size: -
D gene: -
J gene: TRBJ1-3
V gene: TRBV3-1/TRBV3-2

CDR3 protein: CASSHPRNLNYEQYF
CDR3 DNA: TGTGCCAGCAGCCACCCGAGGAACCTGAACTACGAGCAGTACTTC
clone size: -
D gene: -
J gene: TRBJ2-7
V gene: TRBV28

CDR3 protein: CASSTDYGYTF
CDR3 DNA: TGTGCCAGCAGTACAGACTATGGCTACACCTTC
clone size: -
D gene: -
J gene: TRBJ1-2
V gene: TRBV6-5

CDR3 protein: CASSRGTGGASNQPQHF
CDR3 DNA: TGCGCCAGCAGCCGGGGGACAGGGGGCGCGAGCAATCAGCCCCAGCATTTT
clone size: -
D gene: TRBD1
J gene: TRBJ1-5
V gene: TRBV4-1

CDR3 protein: CASSREQGDNEKLFF
CDR3 DNA: TGTGCCAGCAGCCGGGAACAGGGCGATAATGAAAAACTGTTTTTT
clone size: few
D gene: -
J gene: TRBJ1-4
V gene: TRBV4-2

CDR3 protein: CASSPPTGGFYGYTF
CDR3 DNA: TGCGCCAGCAGCCCGCCCACAGGGGGTTTCTATGGCTACACCTTC
clone size: -
D gene: TRBD1
J gene: TRBJ1-2
V gene: TRBV5-1